The next 16 T cell receptor beta chains were all read from a single sample in a study of T cells in Graves' hyperthyroidism and ophthalmopathy (dated by TCRdb to the late 2010s). Library prep was done by multiplex PCR. The reads were generated on an Illumina HiSeq 2000. The TCR beta CDR3 regions were amplified from RNA transcripts. The first round of RT-PCR for the TCR CDR3 was performed with the HTBI primer set and the Qiagen OneStep RT-PCR kit. The public reads were reprocessed in TCRdb via fastp at Q25 and MiXCR, keeping in-frame beta chains. Every entry covers one CDR3 protein and lists the most common genes and DNA from its rows. The sample yields about 520,000 distinct CDR3 sequences; less than 25% were counted once. The ten biggest clones cover 10% to 12% of the sample. Sequencing was carried out using blood. The receptors were gathered from a woman in her thirties with Graves' ophthalmopathy.

This clonotype was detected ten times or more. This chain links TRBV15 with TRBJ1-5; TRBD1 aligns across 9 bases. J lost 2 bases, V lost 5 bases, and 7 bases had no gene match. The length of the CDR3 is 16 residues. The germline V gene has CDR1 LNHNV and CDR2 YYDKDF (reference sequence). This CDR3 reads CATSPDRGNGNQPQHF. In DNA, the CDR3 is TGTGCCACCAGCCCGGACAGGGGAAACGGCAATCAGCCCCAGCATTTT.

Remarks on this clonotype: At one end the junction does not follow the germline gene, possibly because of a read error. The chain uses TRBV6-2 or TRBV6-3 and TRBJ1-1, with D perhaps matching TRBD1 (6 bases). The CDR3 has 15 amino acids. Germline CDR1 is MNHEY and CDR2 is SVGEGT. The CDR3 region has the DNA TGTGCCACCGATAAGAAGCAGGGGTTTAACACTGAAGCTCTCTTT. Encoded protein: CATDKKQGFNTEALF.

Here the CDR3 DNA reads TGTGCCGCGACACAGCCCTCCAATCAGCCCCAGCATTTT. Translating it yields CAATQPSNQPQHF. The rearrangement links TRBV28 to TRBJ1-5; D gene uncertain. With 11 bases removed from V and 3 bases from J, the gap between germline ends came to 14 bases. The CDR3 sequence is 13 residues long. The germline gives CDR1 MDHEN, CDR2 SYDVKM. The entire variable domain, with the rest obtained from reference TRBV28 and TRBJ1-5, is as follows: DVKVTQSSRYLVKRTGEKVFLECVQDMDHENMFWYRQDPGLGLRLIYFSYDVKMKEKGDIPEGYSVSREKKERFSLILESASTNQTSMYLCAATQPSNQPQHFGDGTRLSIL.

This clonotype has a count of ten or more. The genes are TRBV12-3 or TRBV12-4 and TRBJ2-2; 8 bases fit TRBD2. The CDR3 runs to 16 residues. V lost 5 bases to trimming and J lost 4 bases; unmatched junction nucleotides: 9. Here the CDR3 reads CASSRMRGVGTGELFF. The CDR3 nucleotides are TGTGCCAGCAGTCGTATGCGGGGGGTAGGCACCGGGGAGCTGTTTTTT.

This clonotype was counted ten times or more. This rearrangement joins TRBV10-3 to TRBJ1-1; the D gene is possibly TRBD1 (6 bases). Germline values: CDR1 ENHRY, CDR2 SYGVKD. Trimming shortened V by 2 bases and J by 4 bases, and 14 bases separated the two germline ends. The CDR3 spans 15 residues. CDR3 nucleotides: TGTGCCATCAGTGAGACCGGGGGCGTCTTCACTGAAGCTTTCTTT. It codes for CAISETGGVFTEAFF.

This chain joins TRBV29-1 and TRBJ2-7; D may be TRBD1 (6 bases). CDR1 and CDR2 (germline): SQVTM, ANQGSEA. Trimming stripped 5 bases from V and 3 bases from J, with 14 bases between. There are 13 residues in the CDR3. The CDR3, as DNA: TGCAGCGTTTGGACAGCGAGATTCTACGAGCAGTACTTC. The encoded protein is CSVWTARFYEQYF.

V and J are TRBV6-5 and TRBJ1-2; 7 bases align to TRBD1. J was trimmed by 3 bases and V by 4 bases; bases with no gene match: 5. The CDR3 has 14 amino acids. Germline V lookup: CDR1 MNHEY, CDR2 SVGAGI. CDR3 nucleotides: TGTGCCAGCAGTTTACAGGGGAAGGACTATGGCTACACCTTC. It is translated as CASSLQGKDYGYTF.

Ten or more counts support this clonotype. The chain has TRBV28 and TRBJ1-6; D is possibly TRBD1 (6 bases). Germline-derived CDR1 and CDR2 are MDHEN and SYDVKM. CDR3 length equals 13 residues. Trimming shortened V by 6 bases and J by 9 bases, and 12 bases separated the two germline ends. The CDR3, as DNA: TGTGCCAGCAGGGAAACAGGGTTTTCACCCCTCCACTTT. This encodes CASRETGFSPLHF.

This clonotype was picked up many times. V is TRBV10-1 and J is TRBJ1-3; D is uncertain. The CDR3 has 16 amino acids. Germline V gives CDR1 WNHNN, CDR2 SYGVQD (reference sequence). The V gene lost 4 bases and the J gene lost 1 base, with 14 bases spanning the gap. The CDR3 coding sequence is TGCGCCAGCAGTGGAGGCTCGGTAGTTTCTGGAAACACCATATATTTT. Residues: CASSGGSVVSGNTIYF.

This clonotype was detected ten times or more. The chain employs TRBV12-3 or TRBV12-4 and TRBJ1-2; no reliable D call. There are 12 residues in the CDR3. V was shortened by 0 bases and J by 8 bases, with 7 bases between the two germline ends. In nucleotides, the CDR3 is TGTGCCAGCAGTTTAGCGGGGATAGGCTACACCTTC. Protein product: CASSLAGIGYTF.

The CDR3 DNA is TGTGCCAGCCTGCCGGGACAGGGGAGTTTCTACGAGCAGTACTTC. It codes for CASLPGQGSFYEQYF. The gene calls are TRBV6-1 and TRBJ2-7; 10 positions match TRBD1. Germline loops: CDR1 MNHNS, CDR2 SASEGT. The CDR3 runs to 15 residues. V lost 8 bases and J lost 3; bases outside the gene matches: 10.

This clonotype occurred many times. V gene TRBV7-2 combines with J gene TRBJ1-5; D is undetermined. The CDR3 extends over 14 amino acids. CDR1 and CDR2 (germline): SGHTA, FQGNSA. Trimming left V 2 bases short and J 6 bases short, with 11 bases between. The CDR3 sequence is CASSLSGAGQPQHF. The CDR3 DNA sequence: TGTGCCAGCAGCTTATCGGGCGCCGGTCAGCCCCAGCATTTT. Variable domain in full (rest from reference TRBV7-2 and TRBJ1-5): GAGVSQSPSNKVTEKGKDVELRCDPISGHTALYWYRQSLGQGLEFLIYFQGNSAPDKSGLPSDRFSAERTGGSVSTLTIQRTQQEDSAVYLCASSLSGAGQPQHFGDGTRLSIL.

The chain recombines TRBV6-5 with TRBJ1-1, with a weak D call TRBD1 (6 bases). The CDR3 has 14 residues. V lost 8 bases, J lost 1 base, and 14 bases lay in between. The germline V gene has CDR1 MNHEY and CDR2 SVGAGI. Here the CDR3 DNA reads TGTGCCAGCGGTTTCAGGGGCAGGAACACTGAAGCTTTCTTT. Translated: CASGFRGRNTEAFF.

This clonotype has just a few counts. The V call is TRBV7-2, the J call TRBJ1-5; D not resolved. Trimming left V 2 bases short and J 8 bases short, with 16 bases between. The CDR3 consists of 15 residues. Per the germline V gene, CDR1 is SGHTA and CDR2 is FQGNSA. The CDR3 DNA reads TGTGCCAGCAGCTTATTTGGGGTGGGTAGTGAGCCCCAGCATTTT. Its translation: CASSLFGVGSEPQHF.

V is TRBV12-3 or TRBV12-4 and J is TRBJ2-7; weak D call: TRBD2 (5 bases). Trimming left V 3 bases short and J 4 bases short, with 16 bases between. The CDR3 runs to 15 residues. CDR3 coding DNA: TGTGCCAGCAGTTTCGCCGGGGAAGCGGCGTACGAGCAGTACTTC. This gives the protein CASSFAGEAAYEQYF.

In this sample, this clonotype turned up many times. Written as DNA, the CDR3 is TGTGCCAGCAGTTTAGGGCGTGGTCTTCTCTATGGCTACACCTTC. Translation gives CASSLGRGLLYGYTF. The rearrangement uses TRBV12-3 or TRBV12-4 and TRBJ1-2; D ambiguous. V dropped 1 base and J dropped 4 bases, with 13 bases sitting between them. The length of the CDR3 is 15 residues.